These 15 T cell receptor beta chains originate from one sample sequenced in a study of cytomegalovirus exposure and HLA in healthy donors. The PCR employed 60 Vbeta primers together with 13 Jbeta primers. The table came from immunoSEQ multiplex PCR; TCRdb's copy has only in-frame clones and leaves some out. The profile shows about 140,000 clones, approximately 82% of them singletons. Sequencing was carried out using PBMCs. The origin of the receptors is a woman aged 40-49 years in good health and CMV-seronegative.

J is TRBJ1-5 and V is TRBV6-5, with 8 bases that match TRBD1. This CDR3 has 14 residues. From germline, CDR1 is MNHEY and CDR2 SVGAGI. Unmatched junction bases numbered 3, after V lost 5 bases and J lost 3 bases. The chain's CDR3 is CASSTGGFNQPQHF. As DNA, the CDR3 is TGTGCCAGCAGTACAGGGGGTTTCAATCAGCCCCAGCATTTT.

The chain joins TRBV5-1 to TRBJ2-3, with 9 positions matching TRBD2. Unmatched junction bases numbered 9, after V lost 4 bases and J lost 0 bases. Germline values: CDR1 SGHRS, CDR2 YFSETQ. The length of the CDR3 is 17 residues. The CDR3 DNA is TGCGCCAGCAGCGCGGGATGGACTAGCGATAGCACAGATACGCAGTATTTT. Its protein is CASSAGWTSDSTDTQYF.

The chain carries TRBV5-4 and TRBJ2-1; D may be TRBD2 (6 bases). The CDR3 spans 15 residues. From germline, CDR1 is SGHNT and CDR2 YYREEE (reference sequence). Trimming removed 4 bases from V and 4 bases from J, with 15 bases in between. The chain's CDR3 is CASSLIGGSYNEQFF. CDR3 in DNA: TGTGCCAGCAGCCTCATAGGAGGGAGTTACAATGAGCAGTTCTTC.

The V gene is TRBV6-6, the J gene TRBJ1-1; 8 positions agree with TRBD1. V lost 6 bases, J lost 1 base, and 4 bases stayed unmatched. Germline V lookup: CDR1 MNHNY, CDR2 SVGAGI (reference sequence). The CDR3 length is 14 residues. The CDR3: CASRWGQANTEAFF. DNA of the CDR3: TGTGCCAGCAGGTGGGGACAGGCGAACACTGAAGCTTTCTTT.

The CDR3 reads CASSPPRSSGGEETQYF. The CDR3 bases are TGTGCCAGCTCACCCCCTAGGTCTAGCGGGGGTGAAGAGACCCAGTACTTC. This chain links TRBV18 with TRBJ2-5; TRBD2 matches at 10 bases. Per germline, CDR1 KGHSH and CDR2 LQKENI. The CDR3 loop spans 17 amino acids. Losses at the gene ends were 3 bases for V and 3 bases for J; bases not matched to a gene: 10.

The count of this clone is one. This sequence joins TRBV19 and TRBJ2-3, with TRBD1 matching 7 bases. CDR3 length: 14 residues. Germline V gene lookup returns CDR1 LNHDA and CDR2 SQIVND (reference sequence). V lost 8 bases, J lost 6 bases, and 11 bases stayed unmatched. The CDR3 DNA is TGTGCCAGTGGTAGACAGGGCGGTAGGGATACGCAGTATTTT. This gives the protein CASGRQGGRDTQYF.

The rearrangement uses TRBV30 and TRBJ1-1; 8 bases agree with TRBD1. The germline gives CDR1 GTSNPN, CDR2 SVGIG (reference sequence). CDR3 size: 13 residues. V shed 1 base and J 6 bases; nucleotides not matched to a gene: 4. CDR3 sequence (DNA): TGTGCCTGGAGTGGCCGGGACAGGCCTGAAGCTTTCTTT. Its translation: CAWSGRDRPEAFF.

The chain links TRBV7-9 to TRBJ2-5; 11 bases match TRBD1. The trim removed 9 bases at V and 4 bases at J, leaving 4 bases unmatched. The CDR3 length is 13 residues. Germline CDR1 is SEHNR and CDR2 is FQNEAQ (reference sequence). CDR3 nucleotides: TGTGCCAGAGCCGGGACAGGGGGAGAGACCCAGTACTTC. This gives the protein CARAGTGGETQYF. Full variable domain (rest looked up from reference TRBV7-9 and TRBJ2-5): DTGVSQNPRHKITKRGQNVTFRCDPISEHNRLYWYRQTLGQGPEFLTYFQNEAQLEKSRLLSDRFSAERPKGSFSTLEIQRTEQGDSAMYLCARAGTGGETQYFGPGTRLLVL.

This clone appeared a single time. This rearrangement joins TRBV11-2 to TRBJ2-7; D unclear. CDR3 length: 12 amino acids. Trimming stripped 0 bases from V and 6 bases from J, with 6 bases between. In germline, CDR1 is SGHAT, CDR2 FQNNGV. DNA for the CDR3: TGTGCCAGCAGCTTAGACCGGGTCGAGCAGTACTTC. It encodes CASSLDRVEQYF.

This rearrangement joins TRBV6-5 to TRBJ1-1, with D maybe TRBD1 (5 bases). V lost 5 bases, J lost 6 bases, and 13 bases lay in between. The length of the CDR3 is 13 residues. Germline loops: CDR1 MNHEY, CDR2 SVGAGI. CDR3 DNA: TGTGCCAGCAGTGAAACCCGGGGGGCTGAAGCTTTCTTT. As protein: CASSETRGAEAFF.

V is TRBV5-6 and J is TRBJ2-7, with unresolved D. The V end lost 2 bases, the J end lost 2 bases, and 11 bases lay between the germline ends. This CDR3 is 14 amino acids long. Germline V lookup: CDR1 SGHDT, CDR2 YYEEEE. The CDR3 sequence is CASSFIPNTYEQYF. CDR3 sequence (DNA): TGTGCCAGCAGCTTTATACCCAACACCTACGAGCAGTACTTC.

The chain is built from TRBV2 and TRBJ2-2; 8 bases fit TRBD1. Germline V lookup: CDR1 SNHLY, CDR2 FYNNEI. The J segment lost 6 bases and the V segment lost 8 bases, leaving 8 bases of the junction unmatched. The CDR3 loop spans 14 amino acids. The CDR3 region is CASAPSRGPGELFF. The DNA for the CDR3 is TGTGCCAGCGCTCCATCCAGGGGGCCCGGGGAGCTGTTTTTT.

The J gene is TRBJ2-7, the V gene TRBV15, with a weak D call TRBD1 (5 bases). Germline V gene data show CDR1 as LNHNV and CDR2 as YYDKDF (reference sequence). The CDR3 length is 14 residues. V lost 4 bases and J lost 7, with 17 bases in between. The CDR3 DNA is TGTGCCACCAGCATTATTGTCGGACAACGGGAGCAGTACTTC. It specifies CATSIIVGQREQYF.

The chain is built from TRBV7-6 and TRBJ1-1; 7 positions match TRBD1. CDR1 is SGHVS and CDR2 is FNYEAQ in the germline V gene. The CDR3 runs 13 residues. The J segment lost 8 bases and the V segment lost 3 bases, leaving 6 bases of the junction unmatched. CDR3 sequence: CASSLARDSEAFF. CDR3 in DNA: TGTGCCAGCAGCTTGGCCCGGGACAGCGAAGCTTTCTTT.

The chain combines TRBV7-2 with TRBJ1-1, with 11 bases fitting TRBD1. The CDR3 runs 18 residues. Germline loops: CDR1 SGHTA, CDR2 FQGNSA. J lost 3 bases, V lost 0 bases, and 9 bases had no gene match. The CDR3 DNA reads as TGTGCCAGCAGCTTAGCGACTGGACAGGGGGCGCGATACACTGAAGCTTTCTTT. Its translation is CASSLATGQGARYTEAFF.